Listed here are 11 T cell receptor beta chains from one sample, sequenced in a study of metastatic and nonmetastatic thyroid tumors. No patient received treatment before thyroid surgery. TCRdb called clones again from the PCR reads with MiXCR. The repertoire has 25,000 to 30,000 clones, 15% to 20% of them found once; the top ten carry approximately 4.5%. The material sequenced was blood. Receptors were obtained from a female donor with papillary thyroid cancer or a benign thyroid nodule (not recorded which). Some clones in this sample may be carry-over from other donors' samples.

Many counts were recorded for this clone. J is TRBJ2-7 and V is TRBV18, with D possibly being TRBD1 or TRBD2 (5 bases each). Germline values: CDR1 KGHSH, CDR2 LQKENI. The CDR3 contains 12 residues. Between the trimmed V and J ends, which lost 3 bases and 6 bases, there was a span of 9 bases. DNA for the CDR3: TGTGCCAGCTCACCTGGGGGTCTCGAGCAGTACTTC. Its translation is CASSPGGLEQYF.

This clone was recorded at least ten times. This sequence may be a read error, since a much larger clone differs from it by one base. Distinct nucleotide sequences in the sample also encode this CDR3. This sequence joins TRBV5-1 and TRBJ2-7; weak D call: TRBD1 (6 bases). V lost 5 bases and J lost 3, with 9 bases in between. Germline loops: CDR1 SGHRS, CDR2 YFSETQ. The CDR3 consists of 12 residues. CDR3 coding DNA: TGCGCCAGCAGTCCGACAGGCTACGAGCAGTACTTC. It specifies CASSPTGYEQYF.

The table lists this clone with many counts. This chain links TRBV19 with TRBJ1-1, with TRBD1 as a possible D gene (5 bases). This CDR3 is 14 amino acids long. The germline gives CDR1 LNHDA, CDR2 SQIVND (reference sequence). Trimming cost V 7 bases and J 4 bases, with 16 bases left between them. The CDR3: CASIPGGGITEAFF. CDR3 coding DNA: TGTGCCAGTATCCCGGGGGGGGGTATCACTGAAGCTTTCTTT.

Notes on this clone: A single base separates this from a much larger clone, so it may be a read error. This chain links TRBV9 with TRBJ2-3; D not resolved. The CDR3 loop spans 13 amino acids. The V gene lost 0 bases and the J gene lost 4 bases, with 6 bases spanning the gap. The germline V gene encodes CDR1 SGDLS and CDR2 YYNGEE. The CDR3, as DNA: TGTGCCAGCAGCGTAGAGATGCCAGATACGCAGTATTTT. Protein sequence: CASSVEMPDTQYF.

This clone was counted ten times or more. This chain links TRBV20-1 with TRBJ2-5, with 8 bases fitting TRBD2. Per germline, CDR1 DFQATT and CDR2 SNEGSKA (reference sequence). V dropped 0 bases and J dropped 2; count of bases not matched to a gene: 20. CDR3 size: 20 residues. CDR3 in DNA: TGCAGTGCTAGAGATGCCTCCGATAGGGTAGCGGGGCCTCTTCAAGAGACCCAGTACTTC. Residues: CSARDASDRVAGPLQETQYF.

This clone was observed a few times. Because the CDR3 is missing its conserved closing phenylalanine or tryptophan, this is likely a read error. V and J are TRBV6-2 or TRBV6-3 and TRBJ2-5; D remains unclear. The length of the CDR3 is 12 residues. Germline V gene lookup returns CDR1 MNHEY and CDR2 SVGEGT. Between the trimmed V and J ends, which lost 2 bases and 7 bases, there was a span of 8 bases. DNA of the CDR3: TGTGCCAGCAGTTACCCCCCGAGGACCCAGTACTCC. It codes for CASSYPPRTQYS.

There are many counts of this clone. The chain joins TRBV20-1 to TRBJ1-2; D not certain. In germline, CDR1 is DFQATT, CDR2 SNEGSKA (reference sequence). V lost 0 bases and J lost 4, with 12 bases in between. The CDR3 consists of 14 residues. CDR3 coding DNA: TGCAGTGCTAGAGATAAAGCAGGACTCTATGGCTACACCTTC. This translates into CSARDKAGLYGYTF.

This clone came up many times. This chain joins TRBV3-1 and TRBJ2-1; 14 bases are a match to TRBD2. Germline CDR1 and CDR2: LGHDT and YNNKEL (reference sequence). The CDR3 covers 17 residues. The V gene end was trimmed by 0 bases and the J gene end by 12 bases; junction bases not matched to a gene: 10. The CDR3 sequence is CASSQDGGLAGGRAQFF. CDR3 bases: TGTGCCAGCAGCCAAGATGGAGGACTAGCGGGGGGTCGGGCGCAGTTCTTC.

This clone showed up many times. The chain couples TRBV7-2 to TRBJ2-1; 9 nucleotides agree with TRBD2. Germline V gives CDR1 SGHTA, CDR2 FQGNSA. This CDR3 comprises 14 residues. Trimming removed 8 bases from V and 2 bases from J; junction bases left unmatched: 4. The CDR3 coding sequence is TGTGCCAGCCATAGCGGGAGTACCTACAATGAGCAGTTCTTC. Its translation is CASHSGSTYNEQFF.

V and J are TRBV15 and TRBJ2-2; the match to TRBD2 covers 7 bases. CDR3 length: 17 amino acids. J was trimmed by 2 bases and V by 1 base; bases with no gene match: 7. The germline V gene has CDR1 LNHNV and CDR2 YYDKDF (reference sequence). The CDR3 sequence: CATSRGGLAENTGELFF. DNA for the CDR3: TGTGCCACCAGCAGAGGGGGCCTAGCGGAAAACACCGGGGAGCTGTTTTTT.

In DNA form, the CDR3 reads TGTGCCAGCACCGTGGGGGGGTTGCGAGGAAACACCATATATTTT. Protein: CASTVGGLRGNTIYF. The V gene is TRBV6-1, the J gene TRBJ1-3, with a tentative D call TRBD1 (5 bases). The CDR3 covers 15 residues. CDR1 is MNHNS and CDR2 is SASEGT in the germline V gene. Trimming removed 7 bases from V and 4 bases from J, with 17 bases in between.